Below, 32 T cell receptor beta chains from the same sample are listed, as sequenced in a study of radiotherapy plus CTLA-4 blockade in lung cancer. Generated by immunoSEQ multiplex PCR, the TCRdb table keeps only in-frame clones and is missing some. The repertoire holds approximately 97,000 clones, with 80% to 90% as singletons. The sample was peripheral blood, taken from a patient treated with radiotherapy plus ipilimumab. The receptors derive from a human donor with non-small cell lung cancer who had stable disease on radiotherapy plus ipilimumab.

The CDR3 sequence is CASSLWTGDRNTGELFF. DNA for the CDR3: TGTGCCAGCAGTTTATGGACAGGGGATAGGAACACCGGGGAGCTGTTTTTT. The J gene is TRBJ1-3, the V gene TRBV28; 8 bases fit TRBD1. The end of the DNA is better explained by TRBJ2-2, so the J call may be wrong. The germline V gene encodes CDR1 MDHEN and CDR2 SYDVKM. There are 17 residues in the CDR3.

This clone was seen more than once but under ten times. The chain links TRBV6-1 to TRBJ2-1; a weak D match, TRBD1 (5 bases). CDR3 size: 15 residues. Germline V gene data show CDR1 as MNHNS and CDR2 as SASEGT. V was cut by 4 bases and J by 7 bases, with 17 bases left in between. The CDR3 here is CASSGPQARVNEQFF. The CDR3 DNA reads as TGTGCCAGCAGTGGCCCCCAGGCCAGGGTTAATGAGCAGTTCTTC.

V and J are TRBV9 and TRBJ1-1; D is undetermined. The CDR3 has 14 amino acids. V lost 0 bases and J lost 4, with 10 bases in between. Germline CDR1 SGDLS, CDR2 YYNGEE. The CDR3 loop is CASSVDVMGTEAFF. The CDR3 DNA reads TGTGCCAGCAGCGTAGATGTGATGGGCACTGAAGCTTTCTTT.

This clone was observed a handful of times. The rearrangement joins TRBV9 to TRBJ2-5, with 8 bases aligning to TRBD1. The germline V gene encodes CDR1 SGDLS and CDR2 YYNGEE. V gave up 3 bases and J gave up 1 base; unmatched junction bases: 8. The CDR3 runs 16 residues. CDR3 in DNA: TGTGCCAGCAGCGCCCTCGACAGGGGCGGCCAAGAGACCCAGTACTTC. As protein: CASSALDRGGQETQYF.

The chain joins TRBV6-5 to TRBJ2-5; 8 nucleotides align to TRBD2. Germline lookup yields CDR1 MNHEY and CDR2 SVGAGI. Trimming cost V 4 bases and J 6 bases; bases outside gene matches: 13. The CDR3 sequence is 16 residues long. The CDR3 loop is CASSFAISGTLKTQYF. DNA for the CDR3: TGTGCCAGCAGTTTCGCCATTAGCGGGACGTTGAAGACCCAGTACTTC.

This chain uses TRBV28 with TRBJ2-2; TRBD1 agrees at 8 bases. V was pared by 6 bases and J by 3 bases, with 6 bases of the junction left unmatched. CDR3 length: 15 amino acids. CDR1 MDHEN and CDR2 SYDVKM come from the germline V gene. CDR3 DNA sequence: TGTGCCAGCAGGGCCGGGACAGGAGACACCGGGGAGCTGTTTTTT. As protein: CASRAGTGDTGELFF.

This clone is a singleton in its sample. The rearrangement joins TRBV27 to TRBJ2-7; D gene ambiguous. From germline, CDR1 is MNHEY and CDR2 SMNVEV (reference sequence). This CDR3 contains 13 residues. Trimming shortened V by 4 bases and J by 2 bases, and 9 bases separated the two germline ends. The CDR3 sequence is CASSSGRTYEQYF. Here the CDR3 DNA reads TGTGCCAGCAGTTCTGGCAGGACCTACGAGCAGTACTTC.

The chain employs TRBV5-4 and TRBJ1-2; D may be TRBD1 (6 bases). The CDR3 is 14 amino acids. V shed 4 bases and J shed 1 base, with 11 bases lying between them. CDR1 and CDR2 from the germline V gene are SGHNT and YYREEE (reference sequence). CDR3 protein: CASSPADSNYGYTF. In nucleotides, the CDR3 is TGTGCCAGCAGCCCGGCGGACAGTAACTATGGCTACACCTTC.

The J gene is TRBJ1-6, the V gene TRBV19; no clear D. The germline CDR1 and CDR2 sequences are LNHDA and SQIVND (reference sequence). Trimming pared 10 bases from V and 4 bases from J, leaving 11 bases between. The CDR3 extends over 13 amino acids. The CDR3 region has the DNA TGTGCCACCGAGGACCAGTATAATTCACCCCTCCACTTT. It yields the protein CATEDQYNSPLHF.

The V call is TRBV19, the J call TRBJ1-5, with a tentative D call TRBD1 (5 bases). The CDR3 has 15 amino acids. Germline lookup yields CDR1 LNHDA and CDR2 SQIVND (reference sequence). V gave up 2 bases and J gave up 4 bases, with 12 bases separating them. This CDR3 is CASSIWPGKNQPQHF. The CDR3 region has the DNA TGTGCCAGTAGTATATGGCCAGGGAAAAATCAGCCCCAGCATTTT.

V is TRBV9 and J is TRBJ1-1, with D tentatively TRBD1 (6 bases). The V and J ends lost 0 bases and 4 bases respectively, with 13 bases between them. Germline assignment: CDR1 SGDLS and CDR2 YYNGEE. CDR3 length: 15 amino acids. CDR3 sequence (DNA): TGTGCCAGCAGCGTAGTAGGGGGGCGGGGCACTGAAGCTTTCTTT. This encodes CASSVVGGRGTEAFF.

This chain links TRBV6-4 with TRBJ2-3; 10 bases are shared with TRBD2. The trim removed 4 bases at V and 3 bases at J, leaving 4 bases unmatched. The length of the CDR3 is 15 residues. Germline V gives CDR1 MRHNA, CDR2 SNTAGT. The CDR3 sequence is CASSASSGRTDTQYF. Written as DNA, the CDR3 is TGTGCCAGCAGTGCGTCTAGCGGGAGAACAGATACGCAGTATTTT.

V is TRBV5-6 and J is TRBJ1-5, with D maybe TRBD1 (6 bases). The V end lost 6 bases, the J end lost 4 bases, and 14 bases lay between the germline ends. The germline gives CDR1 SGHDT, CDR2 YYEEEE. This CDR3 is 14 amino acids long. CDR3 bases: TGTGCCAGCACCCTCGGGACATTTAATCAGCCCCAGCATTTT. This encodes CASTLGTFNQPQHF. Variable domain in full (rest from reference TRBV5-6 and TRBJ1-5): DAGVTQSPTHLIKTRGQQVTLRCSPKSGHDTVSWYQQALGQGPQFIFQYYEEEERQRGNFPDRFSGHQFPNYSSELNVNALLLGDSALYLCASTLGTFNQPQHFGDGTRLSIL.

V and J are TRBV5-1 and TRBJ2-3, with 9 positions matching TRBD1. The CDR3 consists of 17 residues. Germline V gives CDR1 SGHRS, CDR2 YFSETQ. The ends lost 4 bases at V and 3 bases at J; junction bases unmatched: 12. Written as DNA, the CDR3 is TGCGCCAGCAGCGGTACCGGGACAGGGAGAGGAACAGATACGCAGTATTTT. It specifies CASSGTGTGRGTDTQYF.

To note about this clone: At one of its ends the junction is not consistent with the germline gene, which may arise from a read error. The chain recombines TRBV14 with TRBJ2-7, with 7 positions matching TRBD2. This CDR3 spans 13 amino acids. Looked up from germline, CDR1 is SGHDN and CDR2 is FVKESK. The CDR3 loop reads CASSQDQGREQHF. In nucleotides, the CDR3 is TGTGCCAGCAGCCAAGATCAAGGGAGGGAGCAGCACTTC.

The sample holds one count of this clone. The rearrangement uses TRBV6-1 and TRBJ2-1; 13 nucleotides align to TRBD2. CDR3 length: 16 amino acids. Germline V gives CDR1 MNHNS, CDR2 SASEGT. J gave up 9 bases and V 4 bases, and 9 bases lay outside the gene matches. Here the CDR3 reads CASSVTSGRAGGEQFF. CDR3 DNA sequence: TGTGCCAGCAGTGTCACTAGCGGGAGGGCCGGGGGTGAGCAGTTCTTC.

This rearrangement joins TRBV5-1 to TRBJ2-1; 8 bases map to TRBD2. The CDR3 consists of 12 residues. Trimming took 2 bases from V and 15 from J; bases not matched to a gene: 7. Germline V CDR1 and CDR2: SGHRS, YFSETQ. CDR3 sequence reads: CASSFDGTRGFF. The CDR3 DNA is TGCGCCAGCAGCTTTGACGGGACTAGGGGGTTCTTC.

The rearrangement joins TRBV11-2 to TRBJ2-2; either TRBD1 or TRBD2 may supply D (5 bases each). Germline values: CDR1 SGHAT, CDR2 FQNNGV. The CDR3 covers 14 residues. Trimming removed 2 bases at V and 4 bases at J, with 8 bases between. The CDR3 reads CASSLMRGTGELFF. The CDR3 DNA follows: TGTGCCAGCAGCTTAATGAGGGGCACCGGGGAGCTGTTTTTT.

This chain connects TRBV5-1 to TRBJ2-1, with D perhaps assigned TRBD1 or TRBD2 (5 bases each). Germline lookup yields CDR1 SGHRS and CDR2 YFSETQ. The V gene lost 4 bases and the J gene lost 10 bases, with 21 bases spanning the gap. This CDR3 has 15 amino acids. The CDR3 loop reads CASSLTGEGRKEQFF. CDR3 DNA: TGCGCCAGCAGCCTTACCGGCGAGGGACGCAAGGAGCAGTTCTTC.

The chain joins TRBV5-1 to TRBJ1-2, with TRBD1 as a possible D gene (6 bases). CDR1 SGHRS and CDR2 YFSETQ come from the germline V gene. The CDR3 totals 15 residues. Trimming took 4 bases from V and 2 from J, leaving 15 bases between them. The CDR3 protein is CASSLGEGGNYGYTF. In DNA form, the CDR3 reads TGCGCCAGCAGCCTAGGTGAGGGGGGCAACTATGGCTACACCTTC.

This clone was counted a few times. The chain employs TRBV6-1 and TRBJ1-5; a weak D match, TRBD1 (5 bases). Trimming took 6 bases from V and 7 from J, leaving 13 bases between them. The germline CDR1 and CDR2 sequences are MNHNS and SASEGT. This CDR3 has 13 residues. DNA for the CDR3: TGTGCCAGCAGAGACGGGACTAACCAGCCCCAGCATTTT. Its translation: CASRDGTNQPQHF.

This chain connects TRBV11-1 to TRBJ2-1; D is undetermined. The germline CDR1 and CDR2 sequences are SGHAT and FQDESV (reference sequence). This CDR3 has 13 residues. V lost 5 bases to trimming and J lost 8 bases, with 13 bases between them. The CDR3 sequence is CASSLGQPDEQFF. DNA of the CDR3: TGTGCCAGCAGCCTAGGGCAGCCGGATGAGCAGTTCTTC.

V gene TRBV9 combines with J gene TRBJ1-3, with D possibly matching TRBD1 (6 bases). Germline V gene sequence: CDR1 SGDLS, CDR2 YYNGEE. V was trimmed by 1 base and J by 4 bases, leaving 15 bases between them. There are 16 residues in the CDR3. The CDR3 is CASSVFEGGSGNTIYF. The CDR3 DNA sequence: TGTGCCAGCAGCGTATTCGAGGGGGGATCAGGAAACACCATATATTTT.

The genes are TRBV27 and TRBJ1-1, with D unresolved. V gave up 6 bases and J gave up 3 bases, with 8 bases separating them. The V gene's germline CDR1 is MNHEY and CDR2 SMNVEV (reference sequence). The CDR3 runs to 12 residues. The CDR3 is CASRTADTEAFF. The CDR3 coding sequence is TGTGCCAGCAGGACGGCCGACACTGAAGCTTTCTTT.

The genes are TRBV9 and TRBJ1-1; 7 positions match TRBD1. V was pared by 1 base and J by 5 bases, with 5 bases of the junction left unmatched. The CDR3 covers 14 residues. Germline CDR1 and CDR2: SGDLS and YYNGEE. The CDR3 spells CASSVRGLGTEAFF. CDR3 nucleotides: TGTGCCAGCAGCGTAAGGGGGCTCGGAACTGAAGCTTTCTTT.

This clone was seen only once. Other DNA sequences in the same sample also yield this CDR3. The rearrangement joins TRBV5-1 to TRBJ1-5, with a weak D call TRBD1 (6 bases). The V gene's germline CDR1 is SGHRS and CDR2 YFSETQ. This CDR3 is built from 14 residues. V lost 0 bases to trimming and J lost 4 bases, with 8 bases between them. The CDR3 sequence: CASSLEGGNQPQHF. The DNA of the CDR3 is TGCGCCAGCAGCTTGGAGGGGGGGAATCAGCCCCAGCATTTT.

The DNA of the CDR3 is TGTGCCAGTAGTACCGGGACAGGCCCTAACTATGGCTACACCTTC. It encodes CASSTGTGPNYGYTF. This chain uses TRBV19 with TRBJ1-2, with 8 bases matching TRBD1. Germline V lookup: CDR1 LNHDA, CDR2 SQIVND (reference sequence). CDR3 size: 15 residues. J gave up 0 bases and V 4 bases, and 4 bases lay outside the gene matches.

The chain links TRBV29-1 to TRBJ2-1, with 8 bases fitting TRBD1. The CDR3 runs 14 residues. V was clipped by 2 bases and J by 5 bases; unmatched bases: 5. CDR1 and CDR2 (germline): SQVTM, ANQGSEA. CDR3 in DNA: TGCAGCGTTGAAATAGGGACAGGAAACAATGAGCAGTTCTTC. It is translated as CSVEIGTGNNEQFF.

V usage is TRBV6-6 and J usage is TRBJ2-7, with D maybe TRBD1 (6 bases). The CDR3 totals 13 residues. V dropped 0 bases and J dropped 7 bases, with 10 bases sitting between them. Germline lookup yields CDR1 MNHNY and CDR2 SVGAGI (reference sequence). The chain's CDR3 is CASSYSSGVEQYF. Here the CDR3 DNA reads TGTGCCAGCAGTTACTCGTCAGGGGTAGAGCAGTACTTC.

The J gene is TRBJ2-1, the V gene TRBV14; D possibly corresponds to TRBD2 (5 bases). The V gene lost 4 bases and the J gene lost 1 base, with 14 bases spanning the gap. The CDR3 runs to 16 residues. Germline V gene lookup returns CDR1 SGHDN and CDR2 FVKESK. The CDR3 coding sequence is TGTGCCAGCAGCCCCCCCGGCGGGTATTCCTACAATGAGCAGTTCTTC. This encodes CASSPPGGYSYNEQFF. The full variable domain, its missing parts supplied by reference TRBV14 and TRBJ2-1, is EAGVTQFPSHSVIEKGQTVTLRCDPISGHDNLYWYRRVMGKEIKFLLHFVKESKQDESGMPNNRFLAERTGGTYSTLKVQPAELEDSGVYFCASSPPGGYSYNEQFFGPGTRLTVL.

The V call is TRBV7-2, the J call TRBJ2-2; a possible D gene is TRBD2 (6 bases). This CDR3 region has 16 residues. V dropped 5 bases and J dropped 0 bases, with 13 bases sitting between them. The germline V gene encodes CDR1 SGHTA and CDR2 FQGNSA. This CDR3 reads CASSPGGLANTGELFF. DNA of the CDR3: TGTGCCAGCAGCCCAGGAGGGCTCGCGAACACCGGGGAGCTGTTTTTT. Together with reference TRBV7-2 and TRBJ2-2, the CDR3 gives the full variable domain: GAGVSQSPSNKVTEKGKDVELRCDPISGHTALYWYRQSLGQGLEFLIYFQGNSAPDKSGLPSDRFSAERTGGSVSTLTIQRTQQEDSAVYLCASSPGGLANTGELFFGEGSRLTVL.

The sample holds a few counts of this clone. V usage is TRBV7-2 and J usage is TRBJ2-5; D might be TRBD1 (6 bases). The CDR3 is 14 amino acids. The V end was cut by 4 bases, the J end by 0 bases, with 9 bases between. The germline V gene has CDR1 SGHTA and CDR2 FQGNSA. The CDR3 coding sequence is TGTGCCAGCAGCTACACAGGGTACCAAGAGACCCAGTACTTC. Translated, it gives CASSYTGYQETQYF. Full variable domain (missing parts from reference TRBV7-2 and TRBJ2-5): GAGVSQSPSNKVTEKGKDVELRCDPISGHTALYWYRQSLGQGLEFLIYFQGNSAPDKSGLPSDRFSAERTGGSVSTLTIQRTQQEDSAVYLCASSYTGYQETQYFGPGTRLLVL.